Below are 29 T cell receptor beta chains sequenced from a single sample in a study of patients and donors after allogeneic stem cell transplantation. A single record per CDR3 protein comes from TCRdb applying MiXCR to the RT-PCR reads. The sample carries under 200,000 distinct CDR3 sequences, about 29% recorded once. The source material was blood, either unsorted or a sorted T cell fraction (not recorded which). The origin of the receptors is a human donor who was either an allogeneic HSCT recipient or a stem cell or donor lymphocyte infusion donor (not recorded which). It is not recorded whose cells these are; they may come from a transplant donor.

This clonotype showed up many times. At one of its ends the junction is not consistent with the germline gene, which may arise from a read error. J is TRBJ2-5 and V is TRBV5-1; D not resolved. Germline CDR1 SGHRS, CDR2 YFSETQ. This CDR3 comprises 13 residues. The CDR3 is CASSLGPQETQYF. CDR3 DNA: TGTGCCAGCAGCTTAGGGCCGCAAGAGACCCAGTACTTC.

This clonotype has a single count. The CDR3 DNA reads TGCAGTGCTCGGTCATTGGAGGGTGGGGGTGTGGATACGCAGTATTTT. Protein product: CSARSLEGGGVDTQYF. The J gene is TRBJ2-3, the V gene TRBV20-1; perhaps TRBD2 as D (6 bases). V was cut by 5 bases and J by 6 bases, with 24 bases left in between. CDR3 length equals 16 residues. The germline gives CDR1 DFQATT, CDR2 SNEGSKA (reference sequence).

The sample holds a few counts of this clonotype. The chain has TRBV27 and TRBJ2-7; D might be TRBD1 (6 bases). V shed 4 bases and J shed 3 bases, with 10 bases lying between them. CDR3 length equals 13 residues. Germline V gene lookup returns CDR1 MNHEY and CDR2 SMNVEV (reference sequence). The CDR3 protein is CASSSTGSYEQYF. CDR3 sequence (DNA): TGTGCCAGCAGTTCCACAGGGAGCTACGAGCAGTACTTC.

The genes are TRBV4-2 and TRBJ2-7; the D is unclear. Germline V lookup: CDR1 LGHNA, CDR2 YNFKEQ. The CDR3 length is 12 residues. Trimming pared 5 bases from V and 3 bases from J, leaving 8 bases between. The CDR3 region has the DNA TGTGCCAGCAGCAGGTCCAACTACGAGCAGTACTTC. Protein product: CASSRSNYEQYF.

This sequence joins TRBV5-1 and TRBJ2-5; D may be TRBD2 (5 bases). Looked up from germline, CDR1 is SGHRS and CDR2 is YFSETQ. Between the trimmed V and J ends, which lost 6 bases and 3 bases, there was a span of 6 bases. The CDR3 runs 11 residues. The CDR3 loop is CASKGEETQYF. DNA for the CDR3: TGCGCCAGCAAGGGAGAAGAGACCCAGTACTTC. Full variable domain (outside the CDR3, taken from reference TRBV5-1 and TRBJ2-5): KAGVTQTPRYLIKTRGQQVTLSCSPISGHRSVSWYQQTPGQGLQFLFEYFSETQRNKGNFPGRFSGRQFSNSRSEMNVSTLELGDSALYLCASKGEETQYFGPGTRLLVL.

This rearrangement joins TRBV11-2 to TRBJ2-5, with 14 bases aligning to TRBD2. CDR3 length: 15 residues. Germline V gene lookup returns CDR1 SGHAT and CDR2 FQNNGV. After removal of 7 bases from V and 5 bases from J, the junction contained 6 bases not matched to a gene. The CDR3 DNA is TGTGCCAGCACAGGACTAGCGGGAGGTCGGGAGACCCAGTACTTC. Protein sequence: CASTGLAGGRETQYF.

V and J are TRBV28 and TRBJ2-1, with TRBD1 identical over 7 bases. Germline CDR1 is MDHEN and CDR2 is SYDVKM. The ends lost 1 base at V and 0 bases at J; junction bases unmatched: 3. The CDR3 is 16 residues long. The CDR3 reads CASSLSGQVSYNEQFF. CDR3 bases: TGTGCCAGCAGTTTATCCGGACAGGTCTCCTACAATGAGCAGTTCTTC.

The chain links TRBV7-8 to TRBJ2-5, with D perhaps TRBD1 (6 bases). The CDR3 runs to 14 residues. V gave up 3 bases and J gave up 4 bases, with 12 bases separating them. The germline CDR1 and CDR2 sequences are SGHVS and FQNEAQ. CDR3 bases: TGTGCCAGCAGCTTCAATACAGGGAGAGAGACCCAGTACTTC. It specifies CASSFNTGRETQYF.

The J gene is TRBJ2-1, the V gene TRBV7-9; D could derive from TRBD1 or TRBD2 (6 bases each). Trimming shortened V by 8 bases and J by 0 bases, and 14 bases separated the two germline ends. The CDR3 runs to 15 residues. From germline, CDR1 is SEHNR and CDR2 FQNEAQ (reference sequence). DNA for the CDR3: TGTGCCAGCCTAAAGGGGGGCCCCTCCTACAATGAGCAGTTCTTC. It specifies CASLKGGPSYNEQFF.

This clonotype was found many times. The chain uses TRBV20-1 and TRBJ2-1; D uncertain. Germline V gene data show CDR1 as DFQATT and CDR2 as SNEGSKA (reference sequence). There are 12 residues in the CDR3. V was shortened by 6 bases and J by 12 bases, with 18 bases between the two germline ends. CDR3 sequence (DNA): TGCAGTGCAACAAGGCCTGCGGAGACGCAGTTCTTC. This encodes CSATRPAETQFF.

The chain employs TRBV5-6 and TRBJ1-1; 7 bases align to TRBD1. Per the germline V gene, CDR1 is SGHDT and CDR2 is YYEEEE. Trimming cost V 4 bases and J 6 bases; bases outside gene matches: 9. The CDR3 is 14 amino acids. The CDR3, as DNA: TGTGCCAGCAGCGGCCCTGACAGGGATCCTGAAGCTTTCTTT. It codes for CASSGPDRDPEAFF. Using reference TRBV5-6 and TRBJ1-1 for the parts outside the CDR3, the full variable domain is DAGVTQSPTHLIKTRGQQVTLRCSPKSGHDTVSWYQQALGQGPQFIFQYYEEEERQRGNFPDRFSGHQFPNYSSELNVNALLLGDSALYLCASSGPDRDPEAFFGQGTRLTVV.

CDR3 coding DNA: TGCAGCGTCTTAGGGGGGGAATCCACTGAAGCTTTCTTT. It yields the protein CSVLGGESTEAFF. This rearrangement joins TRBV29-1 to TRBJ1-1, with D tentatively TRBD1 (6 bases). The V gene's germline CDR1 is SQVTM and CDR2 ANQGSEA. The germline V and J ends were trimmed by 6 bases and 4 bases, with 15 bases remaining between them. This CDR3 spans 13 amino acids.

This clonotype came up many times. The rearrangement links TRBV15 to TRBJ1-5; D call uncertain. Trimming shortened V by 3 bases and J by 3 bases, and 15 bases separated the two germline ends. Germline assignment: CDR1 LNHNV and CDR2 YYDKDF (reference sequence). The CDR3 has 16 amino acids. Here the CDR3 DNA reads TGTGCCACCAGCAGTAGGGCCGGGAGATTCAATCAGCCCCAGCATTTT. Translated, it gives CATSSRAGRFNQPQHF.

The rearrangement links TRBV12-3 or TRBV12-4 to TRBJ2-3; D tentatively fits TRBD1 or TRBD2 (5 bases each). The CDR3 spans 17 residues. Trimming shortened V by 1 base and J by 1 base, and 15 bases separated the two germline ends. CDR3 protein: CASSLEVTGTGTDTQYF. As DNA, the CDR3 is TGTGCCAGCAGTTTAGAGGTTACCGGGACGGGCACAGATACGCAGTATTTT.

This rearrangement joins TRBV12-3 or TRBV12-4 to TRBJ1-5, with 7 bases identical to TRBD1. The CDR3 contains 14 residues. V lost 6 bases and J lost 4; bases outside the gene matches: 6. The CDR3 region is CASRPTGLNQPQHF. For the CDR3, the DNA is TGTGCCAGCAGGCCGACAGGGTTGAATCAGCCCCAGCATTTT.

The rearrangement joins TRBV5-1 to TRBJ2-4; D is undetermined. V was clipped by 0 bases and J by 8 bases, with 15 bases between them. This CDR3 is 15 amino acids long. Germline CDR1 and CDR2: SGHRS and YFSETQ. The CDR3 is CASSLVGNPEHIQYF. CDR3 sequence (DNA): TGCGCCAGCAGCTTGGTTGGGAACCCTGAACACATTCAGTACTTC. The variable domain in full, completed from reference TRBV5-1 and TRBJ2-4, reads KAGVTQTPRYLIKTRGQQVTLSCSPISGHRSVSWYQQTPGQGLQFLFEYFSETQRNKGNFPGRFSGRQFSNSRSEMNVSTLELGDSALYLCASSLVGNPEHIQYFGAGTRLSVL.

This chain connects TRBV12-3 or TRBV12-4 to TRBJ2-5; 8 nucleotides match TRBD2. Trimming at V came to 8 bases and at J to 5 bases, leaving 7 bases not matched to a gene. The CDR3 sequence is 13 residues long. CDR3 nucleotides: TGTGCCAGCTACTCCGGGGGGGAGGAGACCCAGTACTTC. It yields the protein CASYSGGEETQYF.

This clonotype has ten or more counts. This sequence joins TRBV12-3 or TRBV12-4 and TRBJ1-6, with no clear D. The CDR3 totals 14 residues. V was cut by 4 bases and J by 7 bases, with 11 bases left in between. The CDR3 loop is CASSSTWGNSPLHF. CDR3 in DNA: TGTGCCAGCAGTTCAACATGGGGAAATTCACCCCTCCACTTT.

This clonotype was recorded a few times. The gene calls are TRBV6-2 or TRBV6-3 and TRBJ2-7; no reliable D call. CDR3 size: 16 residues. The V gene lost 6 bases and the J gene lost 0 bases, with 18 bases spanning the gap. Per the germline V gene, CDR1 is MNHEY and CDR2 is SVGEGT. In DNA, the CDR3 is TGTGCCAGCAGGGACGACTCGACCTCCAGCTCCTACGAGCAGTACTTC. Its protein product is CASRDDSTSSSYEQYF.

This clonotype was recorded a few times. V gene TRBV7-2 combines with J gene TRBJ1-5; D possibly corresponds to TRBD1 (6 bases). The V end lost 6 bases, the J end lost 7 bases, and 10 bases lay between the germline ends. Germline V gene data show CDR1 as SGHTA and CDR2 as FQGNSA. CDR3 size: 12 residues. CDR3 DNA sequence: TGTGCCAGCAGATCAGGGGAACAGCCCCAGCATTTT. It specifies CASRSGEQPQHF.

There are a few counts of this clonotype. The chain is built from TRBV5-1 and TRBJ2-7; 8 bases line up with TRBD2. The V gene's germline CDR1 is SGHRS and CDR2 YFSETQ. V lost 4 bases and J lost 1; bases outside the gene matches: 10. The CDR3 contains 16 residues. This CDR3 is CASSARGGGSSYEQYF. In DNA form, the CDR3 reads TGCGCCAGCAGCGCCCGGGGGGGCGGGAGTTCCTACGAGCAGTACTTC.

The V and J genes are TRBV7-9 and TRBJ1-1; TRBD1 matches at 10 bases. CDR1 is SEHNR and CDR2 is FQNEAQ in the germline V gene (reference sequence). The CDR3 consists of 16 residues. The trim removed 4 bases at V and 3 bases at J, leaving 8 bases unmatched. The CDR3 nucleotides read TGTGCCAGCAGCTCCGGGACAGGGGTCCCCCACACTGAAGCTTTCTTT. Its protein is CASSSGTGVPHTEAFF. The full variable domain, in which reference TRBV7-9 and TRBJ1-1 provide the parts outside the CDR3, is DTGVSQNPRHKITKRGQNVTFRCDPISEHNRLYWYRQTLGQGPEFLTYFQNEAQLEKSRLLSDRFSAERPKGSFSTLEIQRTEQGDSAMYLCASSSGTGVPHTEAFFGQGTRLTVV.

This clonotype was detected many times. The CDR3, as DNA: TGCAGCGTTGCAGGCAGCTCCTACGAGCAGTACTTC. Protein: CSVAGSSYEQYF. This sequence joins TRBV29-1 and TRBJ2-7; no reliable D call. The CDR3 contains 12 residues. Trimming stripped 4 bases from V and 0 bases from J, with 7 bases between. The germline V gene encodes CDR1 SQVTM and CDR2 ANQGSEA.

The rearrangement links TRBV5-6 to TRBJ2-1, with 8 bases fitting TRBD2. J gave up 5 bases and V 4 bases, and 8 bases lay outside the gene matches. The CDR3 has 15 residues. Germline loops: CDR1 SGHDT, CDR2 YYEEEE. CDR3 nucleotide sequence: TGTGCCAGCAGCCCAATGGGACTAGAACACAATGAGCAGTTCTTC. As protein: CASSPMGLEHNEQFF.

This clonotype showed up just a few times. The rearrangement links TRBV6-5 to TRBJ1-1; D ambiguous. This CDR3 has 13 residues. Trimming removed 2 bases from V and 1 base from J, with 5 bases in between. Germline V gene lookup returns CDR1 MNHEY and CDR2 SVGAGI. The CDR3 spells CASSYGWNTEAFF. DNA of the CDR3: TGTGCCAGCAGTTACGGCTGGAACACTGAAGCTTTCTTT.

In its sample, this clonotype was seen once. This chain joins TRBV20-1 and TRBJ2-7, with TRBD1 as a possible D gene (6 bases). The germline V gene encodes CDR1 DFQATT and CDR2 SNEGSKA (reference sequence). Deletions cut 0 bases from V and 4 bases from J, with 16 bases between. The CDR3 has 15 amino acids. The CDR3 region has the DNA TGCAGTGCTAGAGATAAATCGACAGGCTGGTACGAGCAGTACTTC. As protein: CSARDKSTGWYEQYF.

The genes are TRBV29-1 and TRBJ1-1; 10 bases line up with TRBD1. Trimming removed 7 bases from V and 5 bases from J; junction bases left unmatched: 10. The CDR3 is 14 amino acids. Germline-derived CDR1 and CDR2 are SQVTM and ANQGSEA. The CDR3 DNA reads as TGCAGCGCGACCCCCCGACAGGGGGCTACTGAAGCTTTCTTT. As protein: CSATPRQGATEAFF.

The chain recombines TRBV6-6 with TRBJ2-1; 10 bases are a match to TRBD2. This CDR3 has 18 residues. Germline CDR1 reads MNHNY; CDR2 reads SVGAGI (reference sequence). V gave up 2 bases and J gave up 4 bases; unmatched junction bases: 11. The chain's CDR3 is CASSYGLAGATSYNEQFF. CDR3 DNA sequence: TGTGCCAGCAGTTACGGCCTAGCGGGAGCCACTTCGTACAATGAGCAGTTCTTC.

The chain combines TRBV5-1 with TRBJ2-1; tentatively, D is TRBD2 (6 bases). The CDR3 consists of 14 residues. V was cut by 6 bases and J by 2 bases, with 12 bases left in between. Germline CDR1 reads SGHRS; CDR2 reads YFSETQ. In DNA form, the CDR3 reads TGCGCCAGCAAGGTGGGACTCGCCTACAATGAGCAGTTCTTC. Its translation: CASKVGLAYNEQFF.